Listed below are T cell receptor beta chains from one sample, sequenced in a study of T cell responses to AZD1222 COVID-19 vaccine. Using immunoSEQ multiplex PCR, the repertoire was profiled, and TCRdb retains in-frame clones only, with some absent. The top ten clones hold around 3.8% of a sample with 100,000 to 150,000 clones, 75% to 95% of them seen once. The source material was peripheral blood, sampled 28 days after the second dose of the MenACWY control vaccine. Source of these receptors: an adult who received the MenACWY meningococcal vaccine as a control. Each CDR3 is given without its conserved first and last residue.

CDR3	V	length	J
ASSLKLAAQETQY	TRBV5-4	13	TRBJ2-5
ASSSKTGTYEQY	TRBV5-4	12	TRBJ2-7
ASSLVPGSNTEAF	TRBV5-5	13	TRBJ1-1
ASSFQQGAAEQF	TRBV6-2/TRBV6-3	12	TRBJ2-1
ASSFVGVSAKLF	TRBV7-2	12	TRBJ1-4
ASSIVQGAANTEAF	TRBV19	14	TRBJ1-1
ASSVLAGWNTGELF	TRBV9	14	TRBJ2-2
ATSRDFYYNEQF	TRBV15	12	TRBJ2-1
ASSMGGTGSVETQY	TRBV19	14	TRBJ2-5
ASSYGLARTDTQY	TRBV6-2/TRBV6-3	13	TRBJ2-3
ASSLSGGPYEQF	TRBV5-5	12	TRBJ2-1
ASSLEAGVNTEAF	TRBV7-8	13	TRBJ1-1
ASSFTGTVGEKLF	TRBV7-9	13	TRBJ1-4
ASKLQDRSYEQY	TRBV2	12	TRBJ2-7
ASGMGPGQGNQPQH	TRBV2	14	TRBJ1-5
ASSAGTVQETQY	TRBV7-8	12	TRBJ2-5
ASSILTWNEQF	TRBV13	11	TRBJ2-1
ASSEGTGVGTEAF	TRBV2	13	TRBJ1-1
ASSVEQEVTGELF	TRBV2	13	TRBJ2-2
ASSPGAGANTEAF	TRBV5-1	13	TRBJ1-1
ASSLGLGLETYEQY	TRBV13	14	TRBJ2-7
ASSQANVAGRTGELF	TRBV4-3	15	TRBJ2-2
ASTVKTRAGYEQY	TRBV19	13	TRBJ2-7
SVGDGENYGYT	TRBV29-1	11	TRBJ1-2
ASGSTGANTGELF	TRBV28	13	TRBJ2-2
ASSELITQGLF	TRBV6-1	11	TRBJ1-4
ASSSGQVSGNTIY	TRBV6-6	13	TRBJ1-3
ASSFEGEQF	TRBV12-3/TRBV12-4	9	TRBJ2-1
ASSIGRGANNQPQH	TRBV19	14	TRBJ1-5
ASSPGGVVEKLF	TRBV5-1	12	TRBJ1-4
ASSPEERWNSPLH	TRBV7-2	13	TRBJ1-6
ATSGTENSPLH	TRBV19	11	TRBJ1-6
ASSSSGGGNTIY	TRBV5-4	12	TRBJ1-3
ASSLMHQPQH	TRBV12-3/TRBV12-4	10	TRBJ1-5
AWSEGEPYGYT	TRBV30	11	TRBJ1-2
ATSDSGLAEQYEQY	TRBV24-1	14	TRBJ2-7
ASSEKRTGGTEAF	TRBV10-1	13	TRBJ1-1
ASSIGQAFAF	TRBV19	10	TRBJ1-1
SVITGTSGEYNEQF	TRBV29-1	14	TRBJ2-1